The 2 T cell receptor beta chains given below trace back to one sample, sequenced in a study of cytomegalovirus exposure and HLA in healthy donors. PCR employed 60 Vbeta and 13 Jbeta primers. This table comes from immunoSEQ multiplex PCR, and its TCRdb copy is limited to in-frame clones, with some not included. The data contain approximately 170,000 clones, 75% to 85% of them singletons. The source material was PBMCs. All receptors come from a woman aged 50 to 65 in good health and CMV-seronegative.

This clone was seen only once. The chain couples TRBV6-6 to TRBJ2-1; 9 bases match TRBD2. The CDR3 is 16 amino acids. The J segment lost 6 bases and the V segment lost 2 bases, leaving 8 bases of the junction unmatched. The V gene's germline CDR1 is MNHNY and CDR2 SVGAGI (reference sequence). CDR3 nucleotides: TGTGCCAGCAGTTACCCTTCTGGCGGGGGGGCCAATGAGCAGTTCTTC. The encoded protein is CASSYPSGGGANEQFF.

Notes on this clone: This sample includes further DNA sequences coding for the same CDR3. V and J are TRBV27 and TRBJ2-5, with 8 bases that match TRBD2. The V segment lost 5 bases and the J segment 5 bases; nucleotides outside the gene matches: 10. The CDR3 length is 15 residues. Germline V gene data show CDR1 as MNHEY and CDR2 as SMNVEV (reference sequence). CDR3 DNA sequence: TGTGCCAGCAGTCCCCACTTAGCGGGAAGGGAGACCCAGTACTTC. It codes for CASSPHLAGRETQYF.